Below are 17 T cell receptor beta chains sequenced from a single sample in a study of cytomegalovirus exposure and HLA in healthy donors. Vbeta (60) and Jbeta (13) primers were used in the PCR. The method was immunoSEQ multiplex PCR; TCRdb's version includes in-frame clones alone and lacks a portion of them. The data show about 160,000 clones, with 80% seen just once and 1% held by the top ten. Sequenced sample: PBMCs. The receptors stem from a woman aged 45-60 years in good health and CMV-seropositive.

This clone was detected once. The chain links TRBV7-9 to TRBJ1-6; D is uncertain. The CDR3 is 14 residues long. V was clipped by 2 bases and J by 10 bases, with 12 bases between them. Germline V CDR1 and CDR2: SEHNR, FQNEAQ (reference sequence). The CDR3 reads CASSLIGNSSPLHF. The CDR3 DNA is TGTGCCAGCAGCTTAATCGGGAACAGCTCACCCCTCCACTTT.

The chain combines TRBV29-1 with TRBJ1-2, with D unclear. Looked up from germline, CDR1 is SQVTM and CDR2 is ANQGSEA. V lost 6 bases and J lost 8, with 13 bases in between. This CDR3 has 11 amino acids. The CDR3 region is CSVTDAGGYTF. The CDR3, as DNA: TGCAGCGTCACCGACGCGGGGGGCTACACCTTC. The full variable domain, with the rest looked up from reference TRBV29-1 and TRBJ1-2, is SAVISQKPSRDICQRGTSLTIQCQVDSQVTMMFWYRQQPGQSLTLIATANQGSEATYESGFVIDKFPISRPNLTFSTLTVSNMSPEDSSIYLCSVTDAGGYTFGSGTRLTVV.

There are a few counts of this clone. The chain carries TRBV7-2 and TRBJ1-2; TRBD1 is a possible D gene (6 bases). CDR3 size: 13 residues. Germline loops: CDR1 SGHTA, CDR2 FQGNSA. The ends were cut back, 5 bases at V and 6 bases at J, with 13 bases in the middle. Here the CDR3 reads CASSDGQRDGYTF. DNA for the CDR3: TGTGCCAGCAGCGACGGACAGAGGGATGGCTACACCTTC.

This clone was observed a single time. J is TRBJ2-7 and V is TRBV6-5, with 10 bases lining up with TRBD2. The CDR3 length is 14 residues. Trimming removed 6 bases from V and 4 bases from J; junction bases left unmatched: 6. Germline V CDR1 and CDR2: MNHEY, SVGAGI. The CDR3 sequence: CASSLTSGEYEQYF. CDR3 in DNA: TGTGCCAGCAGCCTTACTAGCGGGGAGTACGAGCAGTACTTC.

The chain has TRBV7-2 and TRBJ2-1; 7 bases match TRBD2. CDR1 SGHTA and CDR2 FQGNSA come from the germline V gene. The CDR3 consists of 16 residues. V lost 5 bases and J lost 3; bases outside the gene matches: 10. The DNA of the CDR3 is TGTGCCAGCAGCACCCAGGGACTACTCATCTACAATGAGCAGTTCTTC. Translation gives CASSTQGLLIYNEQFF.

V usage is TRBV19 and J usage is TRBJ2-3, with D perhaps matching TRBD1 (5 bases). The V gene's germline CDR1 is LNHDA and CDR2 SQIVND (reference sequence). The V end was cut by 5 bases, the J end by 6 bases, with 15 bases between. The CDR3 length is 14 residues. This CDR3 reads CASSDSILIDTQYF. The CDR3 coding sequence is TGTGCCAGTAGTGACAGTATCCTTATCGATACGCAGTATTTT. Complete variable domain (other parts from reference TRBV19 and TRBJ2-3): DGGITQSPKYLFRKEGQNVTLSCEQNLNHDAMYWYRQDPGQGLRLIYYSQIVNDFQKGDIAEGYSVSREKKESFPLTVTSAQKNPTAFYLCASSDSILIDTQYFGPGTRLTVL.

J is TRBJ1-1 and V is TRBV5-1; 9 bases are a match to TRBD1. Losses at the gene ends were 4 bases for V and 2 bases for J; bases not matched to a gene: 9. Germline V CDR1 and CDR2: SGHRS, YFSETQ. CDR3 size: 16 residues. DNA for the CDR3: TGCGCCAGCAGCCCAGGGGGGACAGGGCTAAACACTGAAGCTTTCTTT. This sequence encodes CASSPGGTGLNTEAFF.

The gene calls are TRBV28 and TRBJ1-2; 7 nucleotides line up with TRBD1. Germline V gene sequence: CDR1 MDHEN, CDR2 SYDVKM. The trim removed 9 bases at V and 2 bases at J, leaving 6 bases unmatched. This CDR3 region has 13 residues. CDR3 bases: TGTGCCAGTCATAGACAGGGAAACTATGGCTACACCTTC. Its translation: CASHRQGNYGYTF.

This clone has a single count. The rearrangement joins TRBV10-3 to TRBJ1-2, with D possibly TRBD1 on 6 matching bases. Germline V gives CDR1 ENHRY, CDR2 SYGVKD. The V and J ends lost 0 bases and 0 bases respectively, with 8 bases between them. There are 15 residues in the CDR3. The CDR3 DNA is TGTGCCATCAGTGAGTCAGGGGGATCTAACTATGGCTACACCTTC. Amino acid sequence: CAISESGGSNYGYTF.

This clone has just a few counts. The chain joins TRBV28 to TRBJ1-1; D is perhaps TRBD1 (5 bases). The CDR3 is 13 amino acids. Between the trimmed V and J ends, which lost 5 bases and 6 bases, there was a span of 13 bases. CDR1 and CDR2 from the germline V gene are MDHEN and SYDVKM. DNA of the CDR3: TGTGCCAGCAGTCTGGGGGGGGTATCTGAAGCTTTCTTT. Encoded protein: CASSLGGVSEAFF.

The chain uses TRBV7-9 and TRBJ1-1; D is perhaps TRBD1 (6 bases). CDR3 size: 13 residues. V was pared by 5 bases and J by 5 bases, with 12 bases between. From germline, CDR1 is SEHNR and CDR2 FQNEAQ (reference sequence). The CDR3 loop reads CASSQQGDTEAFF. The CDR3 bases are TGTGCCAGCAGCCAACAGGGTGATACTGAAGCTTTCTTT.

The chain combines TRBV5-4 with TRBJ1-2; D is unresolved. CDR3 length: 14 residues. CDR1 and CDR2 from the germline V gene are SGHNT and YYREEE (reference sequence). The ends were cut back, 6 bases at V and 7 bases at J, with 19 bases in the middle. The DNA of the CDR3 is TGTGCCAGCACCTTTGCGAATGGAGAGAGTGGCTACACCTTC. The encoded protein is CASTFANGESGYTF.

This clone was detected only a few times. The chain recombines TRBV7-2 with TRBJ2-4; TRBD1 is a possible D gene (6 bases). Germline loops: CDR1 SGHTA, CDR2 FQGNSA. Trimming removed 5 bases from V and 11 bases from J, with 19 bases in between. The CDR3 extends over 14 amino acids. The CDR3 nucleotides are TGTGCCAGCAGCCCTCAATCCGGGACAAAGCTTCAGTACTTC. This codes for CASSPQSGTKLQYF.

This chain links TRBV18 with TRBJ2-5, with D unresolved. Gene TRBJ2-7 matches the end of the DNA better, so the J call may be wrong. This CDR3 contains 12 residues. CDR1 is KGHSH and CDR2 is LQKENI in the germline V gene. CDR3 protein: CASSPPMGEQYF. CDR3 nucleotide sequence: TGTGCCAGCTCACCACCTATGGGCGAGCAGTACTTC.

V usage is TRBV28 and J usage is TRBJ2-2, with no clear D. This CDR3 spans 14 amino acids. Per germline, CDR1 MDHEN and CDR2 SYDVKM. Between the trimmed V and J ends, which lost 6 bases and 4 bases, there was a span of 12 bases. DNA for the CDR3: TGTGCCAGCAGAGCAAAGACAAGCACCGGGGAGCTGTTTTTT. Protein sequence: CASRAKTSTGELFF. The entire variable domain, with the rest obtained from reference TRBV28 and TRBJ2-2, is as follows: DVKVTQSSRYLVKRTGEKVFLECVQDMDHENMFWYRQDPGLGLRLIYFSYDVKMKEKGDIPEGYSVSREKKERFSLILESASTNQTSMYLCASRAKTSTGELFFGEGSRLTVL.

Details on this clone: No DNA is shown, since the ends of the CDR3 on it are uncertain; the CDR3 is the one TCRdb lists. The rearrangement uses TRBV9 and TRBJ2-2; TRBD2 reflects the table's D call only, with no check against the DNA. Germline-derived CDR1 and CDR2 are SGDLS and YYNGEE. The CDR3 is 15 amino acids long, termini counted. The CDR3 sequence is CASSVGHLRAGELFF.

The chain recombines TRBV27 with TRBJ1-1; 7 positions agree with TRBD1. This CDR3 comprises 13 residues. Germline V gene sequence: CDR1 MNHEY, CDR2 SMNVEV (reference sequence). The CDR3 region is CASHRGMNTEAFF. The CDR3 coding sequence is TGTGCTTCCCACAGGGGAATGAACACTGAAGCTTTCTTT.